Shown below are 21 T cell receptor beta chains from a single sample sequenced in a study of early T cells in non-severe SARS-CoV-2 infection. TCRdb processed the 5' RACE reads anew with MiXCR; each CDR3 protein has one entry. The data contain about 70,000 distinct CDR3 sequences, 8% to 10% of them singletons. The sequencing used whole blood, collected at baseline. The receptor source for this set is an adult who was a healthcare worker with PCR-confirmed SARS-CoV-2 infection or an uninfected control (not recorded which).

This clonotype was recorded many times. The V and J genes are TRBV6-2 or TRBV6-3 and TRBJ2-1; 9 bases align to TRBD2. The CDR3 is 14 amino acids. V lost 7 bases, J lost 8 bases, and 9 bases stayed unmatched. Germline CDR1 and CDR2: MNHEY and SVGEGT. CDR3 in amino acids: CASKRAGGLDEQFF. CDR3 bases: TGTGCCAGCAAGAGAGCGGGAGGTTTAGATGAGCAGTTCTTC.

This clonotype has more than one count but fewer than ten. V usage is TRBV28 and J usage is TRBJ2-7, with 12 bases fitting TRBD1. The germline V gene encodes CDR1 MDHEN and CDR2 SYDVKM. The CDR3 loop spans 16 amino acids. The J segment lost 6 bases and the V segment lost 5 bases, leaving 11 bases of the junction unmatched. The CDR3 bases are TGTGCCAGCAGTCCCCTGGGACAGGGGGCGCGTGGCGAGCAGTACTTC. The encoded protein is CASSPLGQGARGEQYF.

This clonotype was counted only a few times. The rearrangement joins TRBV29-1 to TRBJ2-1; 7 nucleotides align to TRBD2. The CDR3 has 12 residues. CDR1 and CDR2 (germline): SQVTM, ANQGSEA. With V trimmed by 5 bases and J by 8 bases, 6 bases remained unmatched. CDR3 residues: CSVSGIGYEQFF. In DNA form, the CDR3 reads TGCAGCGTTAGCGGGATCGGATATGAGCAGTTCTTC.

The chain uses TRBV27 and TRBJ1-2; the D is unclear. CDR1 MNHEY and CDR2 SMNVEV come from the germline V gene (reference sequence). There are 13 residues in the CDR3. Trimming took 5 bases from V and 0 from J, leaving 7 bases between them. CDR3 residues: CASSVGSNYGYTF. Written as DNA, the CDR3 is TGTGCCAGCAGTGTAGGATCTAACTATGGCTACACCTTC.

This clonotype was seen a handful of times. The chain couples TRBV4-3 to TRBJ1-1, with D tentatively TRBD1 (5 bases). Germline V gene lookup returns CDR1 LGHNA and CDR2 YSLEER. This CDR3 region has 15 residues. The V and J ends lost 2 bases and 1 base respectively, with 11 bases between them. CDR3 amino acids: CASSQRTTENTEAFF. The DNA for the CDR3 is TGCGCCAGCAGCCAAAGAACGACAGAGAACACTGAAGCTTTCTTT.

This clonotype appeared a few times. V is TRBV29-1 and J is TRBJ2-6, with 10 nucleotides matching TRBD1. V dropped 6 bases and J dropped 9; count of bases not matched to a gene: 8. This CDR3 contains 14 residues. The germline V gene encodes CDR1 SQVTM and CDR2 ANQGSEA. As DNA, the CDR3 is TGCAGCGTCGGAAGACAGGGGGCGGGCAACGTCCTGACTTTC. It translates to CSVGRQGAGNVLTF.

The rearrangement uses TRBV7-9 and TRBJ2-5; TRBD1 aligns across 8 bases. The CDR3 is 18 amino acids. V was pared by 1 base and J by 2 bases, with 12 bases of the junction left unmatched. Germline V CDR1 and CDR2: SEHNR, FQNEAQ (reference sequence). The CDR3 DNA reads TGTGCCAGCAGCTTAGTGGGCGGCAGGGGGCGCAATCAAGAGACCCAGTACTTC. It is translated as CASSLVGGRGRNQETQYF.

This clonotype came up a few times. The V and J genes are TRBV9 and TRBJ2-7; TRBD1 is a possible D gene (8 bases). Germline-derived CDR1 and CDR2 are SGDLS and YYNGEE. The CDR3 has 14 amino acids. The V gene lost 3 bases and the J gene lost 2 bases, with 12 bases spanning the gap. In nucleotides, the CDR3 is TGTGCCAGCAGCGAAACAGGGGGGGCCTACGAGCAGTACTTC. This translates into CASSETGGAYEQYF.

This clonotype has only a few counts. The gene calls are TRBV9 and TRBJ2-1; possibly TRBD2 for D (5 bases). The CDR3 contains 15 residues. Germline values: CDR1 SGDLS, CDR2 YYNGEE. The V gene lost 0 bases and the J gene lost 8 bases, with 15 bases spanning the gap. Written as DNA, the CDR3 is TGTGCCAGCAGCGTAGGCGCTCACGGGGTCGATGAGCAGTTCTTC. It translates to CASSVGAHGVDEQFF.

About this clonotype: Just one base apart from a much larger clone, this may be a read error. The V call is TRBV20-1, the J call TRBJ1-2; D is unresolved. Germline CDR1 reads DFQATT; CDR2 reads SNEGSKA (reference sequence). The CDR3 contains 10 residues. Trimming took 7 bases from V and 4 from J, leaving 7 bases between them. CDR3 DNA sequence: TGCAGTGATTACGCCTATGGCTACACCTTC. Translating gives CSDYAYGYTF.

This clonotype was counted many times. This chain links TRBV5-1 with TRBJ2-5; 10 bases agree with TRBD1. V lost 1 base to trimming and J lost 3 bases; unmatched junction nucleotides: 6. CDR1 is SGHRS and CDR2 is YFSETQ in the germline V gene. The CDR3 totals 16 residues. The CDR3 DNA reads TGCGCCAGCAGCTTGTTTGGGACAGGGGCTGAAGAGACCCAGTACTTC. Amino acids: CASSLFGTGAEETQYF.

This clonotype was observed at least ten times. The V call is TRBV7-3, the J call TRBJ2-7; 9 positions match TRBD1. Trimming removed 1 base from V and 3 bases from J; junction bases left unmatched: 1. Germline CDR1 reads SGHTA; CDR2 reads FQGTGA. The CDR3 loop spans 14 amino acids. DNA of the CDR3: TGTGCCAGCAGCTTAATGGGACAGGGCTACGAGCAGTACTTC. It yields the protein CASSLMGQGYEQYF.

This clonotype showed up just a few times. This sequence joins TRBV3-1 and TRBJ2-1, with 10 bases lining up with TRBD1. This CDR3 is 16 amino acids long. Germline trimming cut 0 bases from V and 2 bases from J; bases unmatched to any gene: 1. Germline CDR1 reads LGHDT; CDR2 reads YNNKEL (reference sequence). The CDR3 region has the DNA TGTGCCAGCAGCCAAGACGGACAGGGGGCCTACAATGAGCAGTTCTTC. It encodes CASSQDGQGAYNEQFF.

This chain uses TRBV10-3 with TRBJ2-3; tentative D call: TRBD2 (5 bases). V lost 4 bases and J 0 bases, leaving 11 bases between the germline ends. CDR1 is ENHRY and CDR2 is SYGVKD in the germline V gene. CDR3 length: 15 residues. The CDR3, as DNA: TGTGCCATCAGTGGGAGAACGGGGAGCACAGATACGCAGTATTTT. It specifies CAISGRTGSTDTQYF.

In this sample, this clonotype turned up many times. The V gene is TRBV7-9, the J gene TRBJ1-2, with 8 bases that match TRBD1. This CDR3 has 13 amino acids. The germline CDR1 and CDR2 sequences are SEHNR and FQNEAQ (reference sequence). With V trimmed by 6 bases and J by 6 bases, 6 bases remained unmatched. CDR3 in amino acids: CASSYGTGDGYTF. The CDR3 bases are TGTGCCAGCAGTTACGGGACAGGTGATGGCTACACCTTC.

The chain joins TRBV11-1 to TRBJ2-2, with D unclear. CDR3 length equals 14 residues. Trimming took off 5 bases at V and 8 bases at J, with 15 bases between the two ends. Germline V gives CDR1 SGHAT, CDR2 FQDESV (reference sequence). CDR3 residues: CASSPYYKWGELFF. The CDR3 DNA follows: TGTGCCAGCAGCCCCTATTACAAGTGGGGGGAGCTGTTTTTT.

This clonotype was picked up a small number of times. The gene calls are TRBV7-2 and TRBJ2-1, with 10 positions matching TRBD2. V lost 0 bases, J lost 6 bases, and 2 bases stayed unmatched. This CDR3 contains 15 residues. Germline CDR1 and CDR2: SGHTA and FQGNSA. DNA of the CDR3: TGTGCCAGCAGCTTAGCGGCTAGCGGGAGCAATGAGCAGTTCTTC. Translating gives CASSLAASGSNEQFF.

The chain links TRBV20-1 to TRBJ2-1; the match to TRBD2 covers 9 bases. V shed 5 bases, J shed 4 bases, and the junction held 18 bases outside the gene matches. The germline V gene has CDR1 DFQATT and CDR2 SNEGSKA (reference sequence). The CDR3 is 18 residues long. The CDR3 bases are TGCAGTGCTGCCCAGCCGGGGGGCCTAGCGGGATCATACAATGAGCAGTTCTTC. Amino acid sequence: CSAAQPGGLAGSYNEQFF.

This chain links TRBV6-5 with TRBJ2-7; 13 bases are a match to TRBD2. The J segment lost 4 bases and the V segment lost 6 bases, leaving 9 bases of the junction unmatched. This CDR3 spans 16 amino acids. Germline assignment: CDR1 MNHEY and CDR2 SVGAGI. The CDR3 is CASSPGLAGDIYEQYF. CDR3 bases: TGTGCCAGCAGCCCCGGACTAGCGGGAGATATATACGAGCAGTACTTC.

The rearrangement links TRBV29-1 to TRBJ1-6; D perhaps matches TRBD1 (5 bases). CDR1 is SQVTM, CDR2 ANQGSEA, per germline. V shed 6 bases and J shed 8 bases, with 14 bases lying between them. There are 13 residues in the CDR3. The CDR3 DNA sequence: TGCAGCGTAACAGAGTCACAGGATTCACCCCTCCACTTT. It translates to CSVTESQDSPLHF.

This clonotype was picked up many times. V is TRBV12-5 and J is TRBJ2-7; D not resolved. The CDR3 runs 11 residues. Germline V gene sequence: CDR1 LGHNT, CDR2 FRNRAP. V was trimmed by 0 bases and J by 5 bases, leaving 2 bases between them. Here the CDR3 DNA reads TGTGCTAGTGGTTTGGTAGACGAGCAGTACTTC. Translating gives CASGLVDEQYF. The variable domain in full, with the rest retrieved from reference TRBV12-5 and TRBJ2-7, is DARVTQTPRHKVTEMGQEVTMRCQPILGHNTVFWYRQTMMQGLELLAYFRNRAPLDDSGMPKDRFSAEMPDATLATLKIQPSEPRDSAVYFCASGLVDEQYFGPGTRLTVT.